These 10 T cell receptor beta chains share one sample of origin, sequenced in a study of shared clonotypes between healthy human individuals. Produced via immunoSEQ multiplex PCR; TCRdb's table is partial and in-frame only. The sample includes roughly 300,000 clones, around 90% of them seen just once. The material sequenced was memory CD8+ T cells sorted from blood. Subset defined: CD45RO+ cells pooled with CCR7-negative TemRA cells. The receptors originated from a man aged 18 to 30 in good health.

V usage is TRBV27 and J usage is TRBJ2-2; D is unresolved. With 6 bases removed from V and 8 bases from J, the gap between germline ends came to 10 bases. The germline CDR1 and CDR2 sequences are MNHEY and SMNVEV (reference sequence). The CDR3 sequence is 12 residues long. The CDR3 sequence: CASSISGGELFF. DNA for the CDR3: TGTGCCAGCAGCATTAGTGGGGGGGAGCTGTTTTTT.

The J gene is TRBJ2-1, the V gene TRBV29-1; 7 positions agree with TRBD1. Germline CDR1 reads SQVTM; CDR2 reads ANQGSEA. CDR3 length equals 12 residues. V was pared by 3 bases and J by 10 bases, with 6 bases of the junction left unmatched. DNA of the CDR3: TGCAGCGTTGATCCCGACAGGGACGAGCAGTTCTTC. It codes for CSVDPDRDEQFF.

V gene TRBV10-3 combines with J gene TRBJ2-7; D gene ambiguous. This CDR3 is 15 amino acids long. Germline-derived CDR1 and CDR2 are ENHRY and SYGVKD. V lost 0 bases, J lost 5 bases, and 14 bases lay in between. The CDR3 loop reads CAISESTFSRHEQYF. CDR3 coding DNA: TGTGCCATCAGTGAGTCGACATTCAGCCGCCACGAGCAGTACTTC.

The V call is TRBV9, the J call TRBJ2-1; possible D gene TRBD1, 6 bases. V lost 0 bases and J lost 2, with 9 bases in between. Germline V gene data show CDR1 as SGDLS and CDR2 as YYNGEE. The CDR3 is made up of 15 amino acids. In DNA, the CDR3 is TGTGCCAGCAGCGTAGAGGGGGTTCCCTACAATGAGCAGTTCTTC. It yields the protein CASSVEGVPYNEQFF.

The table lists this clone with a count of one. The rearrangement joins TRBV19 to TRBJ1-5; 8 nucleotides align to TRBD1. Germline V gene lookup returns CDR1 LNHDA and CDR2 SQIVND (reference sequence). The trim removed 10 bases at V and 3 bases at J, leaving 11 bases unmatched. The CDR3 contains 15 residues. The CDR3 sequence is CATRGQGDTNQPQHF. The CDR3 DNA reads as TGTGCCACCAGGGGGCAGGGGGACACCAATCAGCCCCAGCATTTT.

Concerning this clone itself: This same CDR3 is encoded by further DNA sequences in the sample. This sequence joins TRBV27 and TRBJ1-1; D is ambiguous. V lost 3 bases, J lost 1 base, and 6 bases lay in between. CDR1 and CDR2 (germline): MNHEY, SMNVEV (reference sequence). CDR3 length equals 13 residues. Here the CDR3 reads CASSLSPNTEAFF. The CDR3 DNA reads TGTGCCAGCAGTTTGTCTCCGAACACTGAAGCTTTCTTT.

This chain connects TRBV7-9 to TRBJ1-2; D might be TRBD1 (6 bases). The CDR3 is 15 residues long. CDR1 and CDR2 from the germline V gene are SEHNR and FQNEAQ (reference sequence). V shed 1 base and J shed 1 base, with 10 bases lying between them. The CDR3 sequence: CASSLVQGFNYGYTF. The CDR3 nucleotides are TGTGCCAGCAGCTTAGTCCAGGGGTTTAACTATGGCTACACCTTC. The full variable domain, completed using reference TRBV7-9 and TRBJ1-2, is DTGVSQNPRHKITKRGQNVTFRCDPISEHNRLYWYRQTLGQGPEFLTYFQNEAQLEKSRLLSDRFSAERPKGSFSTLEIQRTEQGDSAMYLCASSLVQGFNYGYTFGSGTRLTVV.

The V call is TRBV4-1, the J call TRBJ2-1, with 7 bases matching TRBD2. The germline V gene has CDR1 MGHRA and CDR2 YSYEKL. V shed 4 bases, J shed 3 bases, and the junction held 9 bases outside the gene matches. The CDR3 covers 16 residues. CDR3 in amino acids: CASSPTGGAFYNEQFF. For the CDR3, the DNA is TGCGCCAGCAGCCCCACGGGGGGTGCCTTCTACAATGAGCAGTTCTTC.

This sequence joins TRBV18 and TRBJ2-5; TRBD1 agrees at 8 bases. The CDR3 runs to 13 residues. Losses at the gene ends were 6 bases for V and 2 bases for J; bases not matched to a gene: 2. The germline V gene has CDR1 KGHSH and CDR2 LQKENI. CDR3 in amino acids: CASSGTGQETQYF. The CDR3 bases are TGTGCCAGCTCGGGGACAGGACAAGAGACCCAGTACTTC.

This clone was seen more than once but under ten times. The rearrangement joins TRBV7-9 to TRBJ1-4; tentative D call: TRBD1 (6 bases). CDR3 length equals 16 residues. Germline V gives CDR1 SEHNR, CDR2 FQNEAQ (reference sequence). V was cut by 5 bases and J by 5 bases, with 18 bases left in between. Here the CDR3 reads CASSIGTRLQNEKLFF. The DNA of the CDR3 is TGTGCCAGCAGCATCGGGACACGACTTCAGAATGAAAAACTGTTTTTT.